This T cell receptor beta chain was identified in a study of response to subunit inactivated influenza vaccine. Study results and limitations: Researchers suggested that each seasonal influenza vaccination recruits few new T cells.

This clonotype appeared many times. Its antigen is currently unknown. With V trimmed by 1 base and J by 4 bases, 3 bases remained unmatched. This CDR3 contains 14 residues. The V gene's germline CDR1 is LGHNA and CDR2 YNFKEQ. TCRdb re-derived calls from the RT-PCR reads in MiXCR, one entry per CDR3 protein. The profile shows approximately 480,000 distinct CDR3 sequences, approximately 11% of them singletons. The starting material was PBMCs from blood, obtained 45 days after vaccination. This TCR was sampled from a man aged 45-60 years who received an inactivated influenza vaccine. The rearrangement uses TRBV4-2 and TRBJ2-7; 8 bases agree with TRBD1. For the CDR3, the DNA is TGTGCCAGCAGCCAAGCAGGGGGCGCGTACGAGCAGTACTTC. This translates into CASSQAGGAYEQYF.